This TCR beta chain was obtained from a study of blood T cells in healthy people across ages. This clonotype was counted between two and nine times. CDR1 and CDR2 (germline): SQVTM, ANQGSEA. With V trimmed by 7 bases and J by 0 bases, 4 bases remained unmatched. The CDR3 length is 13 residues. Together with a sample-barcoded 5' primer, a J-beta primer mix was included in a second PCR lasting about 7 to 11 cycles. A single record per CDR3 protein comes from TCRdb applying MiXCR to the 5' RACE reads. The sample includes about 1.5 million distinct CDR3 sequences, 35% to 45% seen only once; the top ten take over 3.5%.

The origin of this receptor is a woman between 18 and 29 years old in good health. Sequenced material: blood. The J gene is TRBJ1-2, the V gene TRBV29-1, with 8 bases identical to TRBD1. As DNA, the CDR3 is TGCAGCGGTAGACAGGGGACTAACTATGGCTACACCTTC. Translated: CSGRQGTNYGYTF.